This is a list of T cell receptor beta chains from one sample in a study of CD4+ T cells in melanoma. Method: immunoSEQ multiplex PCR; TCRdb's copy keeps in-frame clones and lacks some. The sample contains more than 15,000 clones, over 70% of which appear only once. Sequenced input: cells from a culture (not recorded whether cultured in vitro). These receptors were obtained from a human donor with melanoma. Both conserved end residues are part of each CDR3. The order of the fields is J gene, clone size, CDR3 length, D gene, V gene, CDR3 protein, CDR3 DNA. The D gene is left open where the match is weak. Clone sizes are given selectively: once, few, many, or a class where the clone is expanded.

j_gene: TRBJ1-2
abundance: NA
len: 13
d_gene: NA
v_gene: TRBV7-4
CDR3aa: CASSLVGGDGYTF
CDR3nt: TGTGCCAGCAGCTTAGTGGGGGGGGATGGCTACACCTTC

j_gene: TRBJ1-5
abundance: few
len: 15
d_gene: NA
v_gene: TRBV4-1
CDR3aa: CASSPGVPAGQPQHF
CDR3nt: TGCGCCAGCAGCCCTGGGGTCCCGGCCGGTCAGCCCCAGCATTTT

j_gene: TRBJ2-7
abundance: NA
len: 15
d_gene: TRBD2
v_gene: TRBV7-2
CDR3aa: CASSLTSGGSYEQYF
CDR3nt: TGTGCCAGCAGCTTGACTAGCGGGGGCTCCTACGAGCAGTACTTC

j_gene: TRBJ1-1
abundance: NA
len: 13
d_gene: NA
v_gene: TRBV7-9
CDR3aa: CASSPPSNTEAFF
CDR3nt: TGTGCCAGCAGCCCCCCCAGTAACACTGAAGCTTTCTTT

j_gene: TRBJ2-1
abundance: few
len: 13
d_gene: NA
v_gene: TRBV19
CDR3aa: CASSPGGSNEQFF
CDR3nt: TGTGCCAGTAGCCCTGGGGGGTCCAATGAGCAGTTCTTC

j_gene: TRBJ1-2
abundance: NA
len: 12
d_gene: NA
v_gene: TRBV6-1
CDR3aa: CASTPGDYGYTF
CDR3nt: TGTGCCAGCACACCCGGAGACTATGGCTACACCTTC

j_gene: TRBJ2-1
abundance: NA
len: 14
d_gene: TRBD1
v_gene: TRBV5-1
CDR3aa: CASSLSGGRDEQFF
CDR3nt: TGCGCCAGCAGCTTGTCAGGGGGTCGGGATGAGCAGTTCTTC

j_gene: TRBJ1-1
abundance: NA
len: 15
d_gene: NA
v_gene: TRBV5-1
CDR3aa: CASSLAEGGSGEAFF
CDR3nt: TGCGCCAGCAGCTTGGCCGAAGGGGGGTCTGGTGAAGCTTTCTTT

j_gene: TRBJ2-5
abundance: NA
len: 16
d_gene: NA
v_gene: TRBV5-1
CDR3aa: CASSQRRGGAQETQYF
CDR3nt: TGCGCCAGCAGCCAAAGGAGGGGGGGGGCCCAAGAGACCCAGTACTTC

j_gene: TRBJ2-5
abundance: NA
len: 13
d_gene: NA
v_gene: TRBV10-3
CDR3aa: CAIGWAVQETQYF
CDR3nt: TGTGCCATCGGTTGGGCGGTACAAGAGACCCAGTACTTC

j_gene: TRBJ2-3
abundance: NA
len: 12
d_gene: TRBD1
v_gene: TRBV9
CDR3aa: CASSAGQNTQYF
CDR3nt: TGTGCCAGCAGCGCGGGACAGAATACGCAGTATTTT

j_gene: TRBJ2-1
abundance: NA
len: 14
d_gene: TRBD2
v_gene: TRBV27
CDR3aa: CASRPGLAHNEQFF
CDR3nt: TGTGCCAGCAGACCGGGACTAGCACACAATGAGCAGTTCTTC

j_gene: TRBJ2-1
abundance: NA
len: 14
d_gene: NA
v_gene: TRBV18
CDR3aa: CASSPSVSYNEQFF
CDR3nt: TGTGCCAGCTCACCCTCGGTCTCCTACAATGAGCAGTTCTTC

j_gene: TRBJ2-3
abundance: once
len: 16
d_gene: TRBD2
v_gene: TRBV5-4
CDR3aa: CASSSLAGGLTDTQYF
CDR3nt: TGTGCCAGCAGCTCTCTAGCGGGGGGCCTCACAGATACGCAGTATTTT

j_gene: TRBJ1-1
abundance: NA
len: 15
d_gene: NA
v_gene: TRBV5-1
CDR3aa: CASSSGTLLNTEAFF
CDR3nt: TGCGCCAGCAGCTCAGGGACACTTCTGAACACTGAAGCTTTCTTT

j_gene: TRBJ1-1
abundance: few
len: 14
d_gene: TRBD1
v_gene: TRBV7-3
CDR3aa: CASSRTGAITEAFF
CDR3nt: TGTGCCAGCAGCCGGACAGGGGCTATCACTGAAGCTTTCTTT

j_gene: TRBJ1-3
abundance: once
len: 13
d_gene: NA
v_gene: TRBV5-1
CDR3aa: CASSLRNGNTIYF
CDR3nt: TGCGCCAGCAGCTTAAGAAACGGAAACACCATATATTTT

j_gene: TRBJ1-2
abundance: NA
len: 13
d_gene: NA
v_gene: TRBV5-1
CDR3aa: CASSLQGTDGYTF
CDR3nt: TGCGCCAGCAGCTTACAAGGGACGGATGGCTACACCTTC

j_gene: TRBJ2-7
abundance: NA
len: 14
d_gene: TRBD2
v_gene: TRBV4-1
CDR3aa: CASSQERGVDEQYF
CDR3nt: TGCGCCAGCAGCCAAGAACGGGGGGTCGACGAGCAGTACTTC

j_gene: TRBJ2-7
abundance: NA
len: 14
d_gene: NA
v_gene: TRBV5-4
CDR3aa: CASSLDRSSYEQYF
CDR3nt: TGTGCCAGCAGCTTGGACAGGAGCTCCTACGAGCAGTACTTC

j_gene: TRBJ2-7
abundance: NA
len: 16
d_gene: NA
v_gene: TRBV9
CDR3aa: CASSPGAGASSYEQYF
CDR3nt: TGTGCCAGCAGCCCGGGGGCGGGGGCCAGCTCCTACGAGCAGTACTTC

j_gene: TRBJ2-7
abundance: NA
len: 14
d_gene: NA
v_gene: TRBV28
CDR3aa: CASSFRGGTPPKYF
CDR3nt: TGTGCCAGCAGTTTCAGGGGGGGCACCCCTCCGAAGTACTTC

j_gene: TRBJ2-2
abundance: NA
len: 16
d_gene: NA
v_gene: TRBV4-1
CDR3aa: CASSQVFPREVVELFF
CDR3nt: TGCGCCAGCAGCCAAGTATTTCCCAGGGAGGTCGTGGAGCTGTTTTTT

j_gene: TRBJ2-1
abundance: NA
len: 14
d_gene: NA
v_gene: TRBV14
CDR3aa: CASSQVTGWNEQFF
CDR3nt: TGTGCCAGCAGCCAAGTAACAGGGTGGAATGAGCAGTTCTTC

j_gene: TRBJ2-7
abundance: NA
len: 15
d_gene: TRBD1
v_gene: TRBV5-1
CDR3aa: CASSPGTGFSYEQYF
CDR3nt: TGCGCCAGCAGCCCCGGGACAGGGTTCTCCTACGAGCAGTACTTC

j_gene: TRBJ1-1
abundance: NA
len: 15
d_gene: NA
v_gene: TRBV12-2
CDR3aa: CASRLGGQGGTEAFF
CDR3nt: TGTGCAAGTCGCTTAGGTGGACAGGGTGGCACTGAAGCTTTCTTT

j_gene: TRBJ2-3
abundance: NA
len: 12
d_gene: NA
v_gene: TRBV9
CDR3aa: CASSVVEGTQYF
CDR3nt: TGTGCCAGCAGCGTAGTGGAGGGTACGCAGTATTTT

j_gene: TRBJ1-2
abundance: NA
len: 14
d_gene: NA
v_gene: TRBV7-2
CDR3aa: CASSLNGQLYGYTF
CDR3nt: TGTGCCAGCAGCTTAAACGGACAGCTCTATGGCTACACCTTC

j_gene: TRBJ2-2
abundance: NA
len: 16
d_gene: NA
v_gene: TRBV7-9
CDR3aa: CASSPPYRTSRGELFF
CDR3nt: TGTGCCAGCAGCCCCCCTTACCGGACCTCCCGAGGGGAGCTGTTTTTT